This TCR beta chain was profiled in a study of spatial heterogeneity in lung cancer. Study background: Raw reads contained each unique TCR and UMI combination more than ten times on average. The study's findings and limits: TCRs found ubiquitously expanded in tumor appeared in blood more at resection than at follow-up.

Unique molecular identifiers tagged every individual TCR cDNA molecule. Using its own MiXCR run on the 5' RACE reads, TCRdb lists one record per CDR3 protein. The sample contains 40,000 to 45,000 distinct CDR3 sequences, approximately 14% of which appear only once. The junction had 5 bases not matched to a gene; V was cut back by 2 bases and J by 0 bases. The germline V gene encodes CDR1 GTSNPN and CDR2 SVGIG (reference sequence). The CDR3 is made up of 17 amino acids. This clonotype was seen repeatedly, ten times or more. Its specificity is not known. Time point described: sample taken at primary tumor resection.

This TCR was recovered from a male donor with early-stage non-small cell lung cancer. The sample here was PBMCs, taken at surgery. The chain employs TRBV30 and TRBJ2-6, with 9 bases lining up with TRBD1. The CDR3 loop reads CAWSRDRASSGANVLTF. In DNA, the CDR3 is TGTGCCTGGAGTAGGGACAGGGCAAGCTCTGGGGCCAACGTCCTGACTTTC.